Below are 9 T cell receptor beta chains sequenced from a single sample in a study of T cells in Graves' hyperthyroidism and ophthalmopathy. Authors of the study amplified TCR beta CDR3 regions from RNA transcripts. TCR CDR3 underwent first-round RT-PCR with the HTBI primer set. Via MiXCR, TCRdb re-called the multiplex PCR reads, giving one row per CDR3 protein. Counted here are 250,000 to 300,000 distinct CDR3 sequences, 13% occurring once; the ten biggest clones make up roughly 8%. The specimen sequenced was blood. The receptors originated from a woman in her 30s with Graves' hyperthyroidism that later progressed to Graves' ophthalmopathy.

There are many counts of this clonotype. The V gene is TRBV12-3 or TRBV12-4, the J gene TRBJ2-2; tentative D call: TRBD2 (6 bases). V lost 4 bases, J lost 3 bases, and 9 bases lay in between. The CDR3 extends over 14 amino acids. CDR3 bases: TGTGCCAGCAGTTATCGCGGGGACACCGGGGAGCTGTTTTTT. Amino acids: CASSYRGDTGELFF.

The rearrangement links TRBV12-3 or TRBV12-4 to TRBJ2-7; perhaps TRBD2 as D (6 bases). The CDR3 is 14 amino acids. Trimming stripped 3 bases from V and 4 bases from J, with 13 bases between. The CDR3 loop reads CASSFWASVYEQYF. DNA for the CDR3: TGTGCCAGCAGTTTCTGGGCTAGCGTTTACGAGCAGTACTTC.

This clonotype was counted many times. V is TRBV7-2 and J is TRBJ2-1; 14 bases map to TRBD2. Germline loops: CDR1 SGHTA, CDR2 FQGNSA. The CDR3 is made up of 16 amino acids. Losses at the gene ends were 5 bases for V and 9 bases for J; bases not matched to a gene: 9. The CDR3 region has the DNA TGTGCCAGCAGCCCGCGGACTAGCGGGAGGTGGGGTGAGCAGTTCTTC. Amino acid sequence: CASSPRTSGRWGEQFF.

The sample holds a few counts of this clonotype. This sequence joins TRBV19 and TRBJ2-2; TRBD1 aligns across 8 bases. This CDR3 comprises 17 residues. The trim removed 6 bases at V and 4 bases at J, leaving 13 bases unmatched. Germline CDR1 reads LNHDA; CDR2 reads SQIVND (reference sequence). The CDR3 protein is CASSRDRSPLGTGELFF. The DNA for the CDR3 is TGTGCCAGTAGCAGGGACAGGAGCCCCTTGGGCACCGGGGAGCTGTTTTTT.

This clonotype was found a few times. The CDR3 sequence: CASSPLDRPGTDTQYF. DNA for the CDR3: TGTGCCAGCAGCCCATTAGACAGGCCCGGCACAGATACGCAGTATTTT. The rearrangement links TRBV5-8 to TRBJ2-3; TRBD1 is a possible D gene (6 bases). This CDR3 has 16 residues. Germline-derived CDR1 and CDR2 are SGHTS and YDEGEE. V was pared by 4 bases and J by 1 base, with 16 bases between.

The table lists this clonotype with many counts. The chain has TRBV10-3 and TRBJ2-5, with TRBD2 matching over 14 bases. The J segment lost 3 bases and the V segment lost 0 bases, leaving 6 bases of the junction unmatched. The CDR3 contains 18 residues. Germline V lookup: CDR1 ENHRY, CDR2 SYGVKD. The DNA of the CDR3 is TGTGCCATCAGTGAGTCGAGCCCGGGACTAGCGGGAGAAGAGACCCAGTACTTC. This gives the protein CAISESSPGLAGEETQYF.

This clonotype was detected ten times or more. This chain connects TRBV7-6 to TRBJ2-7; 7 bases agree with TRBD2. Trimming at V came to 6 bases and at J to 0 bases, leaving 2 bases not matched to a gene. The CDR3 length is 13 residues. CDR1 is SGHVS, CDR2 FNYEAQ, per germline. The CDR3 is CASRGGLSYEQYF. DNA for the CDR3: TGTGCCAGCAGGGGAGGGCTCTCCTACGAGCAGTACTTC.

This clonotype was counted many times. The chain is built from TRBV28 and TRBJ2-1; possible D gene TRBD2, 6 bases. Trimming shortened V by 9 bases and J by 5 bases, and 14 bases separated the two germline ends. Germline V gene lookup returns CDR1 MDHEN and CDR2 SYDVKM. There are 13 residues in the CDR3. The CDR3 spells CASLTRRDNEQFF. The CDR3 DNA reads as TGTGCCAGTTTGACTAGAAGGGACAATGAGCAGTTCTTC.

The J gene is TRBJ1-6, the V gene TRBV19; 10 bases match TRBD1. Germline CDR1 reads LNHDA; CDR2 reads SQIVND (reference sequence). The CDR3 loop spans 15 amino acids. V lost 5 bases, J lost 8 bases, and 6 bases stayed unmatched. The DNA for the CDR3 is TGTGCCAGTAGTCCGACAGGGGGCGGCTATTCACCCCTCCACTTT. Translated, it gives CASSPTGGGYSPLHF.